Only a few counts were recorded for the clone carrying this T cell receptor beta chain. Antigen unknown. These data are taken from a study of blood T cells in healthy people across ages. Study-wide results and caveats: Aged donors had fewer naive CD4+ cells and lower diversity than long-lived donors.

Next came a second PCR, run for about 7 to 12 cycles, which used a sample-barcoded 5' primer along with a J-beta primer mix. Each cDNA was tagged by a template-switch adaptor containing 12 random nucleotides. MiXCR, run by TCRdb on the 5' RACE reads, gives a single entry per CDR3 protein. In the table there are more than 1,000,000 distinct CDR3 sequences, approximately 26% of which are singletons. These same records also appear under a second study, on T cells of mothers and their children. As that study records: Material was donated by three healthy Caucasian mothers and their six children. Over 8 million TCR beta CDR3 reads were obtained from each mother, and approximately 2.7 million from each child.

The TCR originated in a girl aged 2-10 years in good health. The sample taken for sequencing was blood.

CDR3 bases: TGTGCCAGCAGCTTGGATCCTGCGGACAGGGGAAATGGCTACACCTTC. This codes for CASSLDPADRGNGYTF. The chain combines TRBV5-5 with TRBJ1-2; 9 bases map to TRBD1. Losses at the gene ends were 0 bases for V and 6 bases for J; bases not matched to a gene: 9. The germline gives CDR1 SGHKS, CDR2 YYEKEE (reference sequence). This CDR3 spans 16 amino acids. Full variable domain (missing parts from reference TRBV5-5 and TRBJ1-2): DAGVTQSPTHLIKTRGQQVTLRCSPISGHKSVSWYQQVLGQGPQFIFQYYEKEERGRGNFPDRFSARQFPNYSSELNVNALLLGDSALYLCASSLDPADRGNGYTFGSGTRLTVV.